The clone carrying this TCR beta chain has more than one count but fewer than ten. The antigen is unknown. The data are from a study of molecular identifiers for immune sequencing clone quantification. The overall study: Across replicate runs, RNA obtained from around 20,000 or 100,000 naive CD8 cells was divided into five, with four undergoing sequencing.

The CDR3 length is 15 residues. V gave up 7 bases and J gave up 4 bases; unmatched junction bases: 11. Germline V lookup: CDR1 SNHLY, CDR2 FYNNEI. Study findings and constraints: Effector cells kept over 98% of their molecules in clones above 20 RNA copies, while naive cells kept under 1% there. Because of identical TCR molecules sharing a barcode, sizes of highly expanded clones could be underestimated.

From roughly 20,000 to 1,000,000 sorted cells, naive CD8 libraries were generated with 10%, 30% or 50% RNA. TCRdb re-derived calls from the PCR reads in MiXCR, one entry per CDR3 protein. The sample has more than 450,000 distinct CDR3 sequences, 20% to 25% seen once; the top ten hold about 0.84%. Sequencing was carried out using naive CD8+ T cells from blood, with Jurkat cell RNA spiked in. Described subset: FACS-sorted CD8+CD4-CCR7+CD45RA+ naive T cells. This sequence joins TRBV2 and TRBJ1-2; 8 nucleotides agree with TRBD1. This TCR was sampled from a human donor in good health. Some libraries in this study had Jurkat cell RNA spiked in. In DNA form, the CDR3 reads TGTGCCAGCACTGATTGGGCAGGGGGCCCCTATGGCTACACCTTC. Translation gives CASTDWAGGPYGYTF.